What follows describes a single T cell receptor (beta chain). Authors' analysis steps: Reference gene primer amplification gave nucleated cell count estimates. Using immunoSEQ multiplex PCR, the repertoire was profiled, and TCRdb retains in-frame clones only, with some absent. D and trimming come from the DNA, and the V and J calls and clone size come from that table. The table lists roughly 410,000 clones, roughly 86% of them singletons. Germline V gene data show CDR1 as DFQATT and CDR2 as SNEGSKA (reference sequence). Trimming at V came to 3 bases and at J to 2 bases, leaving 6 bases not matched to a gene. The CDR3 length is 14 residues. This sample is drawn from a study of blood T cell repertoires in COVID-19. Study-level information: Specimens from acute and convalescent COVID-19 originated in the United States, Italy and Spain. T cells, B-cell-depleted T cells, or PBMCs supplied cDNA or gDNA.

Patients at the Seattle site were enrolled during active infection and followed longitudinally. The TCR sequence derives from a woman aged 55-69 years with COVID-19, enrolled during active disease. The V and J genes are TRBV20-1 and TRBJ1-2, with 7 bases identical to TRBD1. Input material: peripheral blood. The CDR3 nucleotides read TGCAGTGCTAGTGATACAGGGGCAAACTATGGCTACACCTTC. Its translation is CSASDTGANYGYTF.